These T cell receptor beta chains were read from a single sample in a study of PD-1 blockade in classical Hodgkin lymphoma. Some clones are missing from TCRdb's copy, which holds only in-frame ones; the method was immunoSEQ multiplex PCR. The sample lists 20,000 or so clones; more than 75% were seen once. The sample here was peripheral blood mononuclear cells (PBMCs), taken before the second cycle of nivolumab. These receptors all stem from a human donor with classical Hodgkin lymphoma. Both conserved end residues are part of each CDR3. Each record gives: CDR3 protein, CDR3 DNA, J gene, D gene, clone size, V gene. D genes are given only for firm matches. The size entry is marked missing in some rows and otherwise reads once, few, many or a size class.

CDR3: CASSSRDTNYGYTF; DNA: TGTGCCAGCAGTAGCCGGGACACAAACTATGGCTACACCTTC; J: TRBJ1-2; D: -; size: few; V: TRBV6-1
CDR3: CASSRQGTSGNREQYF; DNA: TGTGCCAGCAGCCGACAAGGGACTAGCGGGAATCGCGAGCAGTACTTC; J: TRBJ2-7; D: TRBD2; size: -; V: TRBV9
CDR3: CASSLDGFYEQYF; DNA: TGTGCCAGCAGCTTAGACGGGTTCTACGAGCAGTACTTC; J: TRBJ2-7; D: -; size: -; V: TRBV7-2
CDR3: CASSRQGAVYEQYF; DNA: TGTGCCAGCAGCCGACAGGGGGCAGTCTACGAGCAGTACTTC; J: TRBJ2-7; D: TRBD1; size: -; V: TRBV7-2
CDR3: CASSLAMKNQPQHF; DNA: TGTGCCAGCAGCTTAGCCATGAAGAATCAGCCCCAGCATTTT; J: TRBJ1-5; D: -; size: few; V: TRBV7-9
CDR3: CASSSGTATDTQYF; DNA: TGTGCCAGCAGCTCCGGGACTGCCACAGATACGCAGTATTTT; J: TRBJ2-3; D: -; size: -; V: TRBV11-2
CDR3: CASSLGAVATNEKLFF; DNA: TGTGCCAGCAGCTTAGGGGCTGTTGCAACTAATGAAAAACTGTTTTTT; J: TRBJ1-4; D: -; size: -; V: TRBV11-2
CDR3: CASSQDWARLNTEAFF; DNA: TGCGCCAGCAGCCAAGATTGGGCCAGGCTGAACACTGAAGCTTTCTTT; J: TRBJ1-1; D: -; size: -; V: TRBV4-3
CDR3: CASSQEIPDYGYTF; DNA: TGCGCCAGCAGCCAAGAGATTCCGGACTATGGCTACACCTTC; J: TRBJ1-2; D: -; size: -; V: TRBV4-3
CDR3: CASGLGTLKYEQYF; DNA: TGTGCTAGTGGTTTGGGGACATTAAAGTACGAGCAGTACTTC; J: TRBJ2-7; D: -; size: -; V: TRBV12-5
CDR3: CASSAPGRIHF; DNA: TGTGCCAGCAGTGCCCCGGGACGGATCCACTTC; J: TRBJ2-7; D: -; size: -; V: TRBV25-1
CDR3: CASSWGLSQPQHF; DNA: TGTGCCAGCAGCTGGGGCTTAAGTCAGCCCCAGCATTTT; J: TRBJ1-5; D: -; size: -; V: TRBV7-2
CDR3: CASSHGQGAGGQYF; DNA: TGCGCCAGCAGCCACGGACAGGGGGCTGGGGGGCAGTACTTC; J: TRBJ2-7; D: TRBD1; size: -; V: TRBV4-3
CDR3: CASRPSGGIPDTQYF; DNA: TGTGCCAGCAGGCCATCCGGGGGGATACCCGATACGCAGTATTTT; J: TRBJ2-3; D: TRBD2; size: few; V: TRBV7-9
CDR3: CASSSGNTQYF; DNA: TGTGCCAGTAGTTCCGGAAATACGCAGTATTTT; J: TRBJ2-3; D: -; size: -; V: TRBV19
CDR3: CASSLVRGLTYEQYF; DNA: TGTGCCAGCAGCTTAGTACGGGGTCTTACCTACGAGCAGTACTTC; J: TRBJ2-7; D: -; size: -; V: TRBV7-2
CDR3: CASSPSYNEQFF; DNA: TGTGCCAGCAGCCCGTCATACAATGAGCAGTTCTTC; J: TRBJ2-1; D: -; size: few; V: TRBV28
CDR3: CASSLLGVNTGELFF; DNA: TGTGCCAGCAGCTTACTCGGGGTGAACACCGGGGAGCTGTTTTTT; J: TRBJ2-2; D: -; size: -; V: TRBV7-2
CDR3: CASSLKDKAPDEQYF; DNA: TGTGCCAGCAGTCTAAAAGACAAGGCCCCCGACGAGCAGTACTTC; J: TRBJ2-7; D: -; size: few; V: TRBV28
CDR3: CASSFGLAENTGELFF; DNA: TGTGCCAGCAGCTTTGGACTAGCGGAGAACACCGGGGAGCTGTTTTTT; J: TRBJ2-2; D: TRBD2; size: few; V: TRBV5-8
CDR3: CASRESGPNTEAFF; DNA: TGCGCCAGCAGAGAAAGTGGGCCGAACACTGAAGCTTTCTTT; J: TRBJ1-1; D: -; size: -; V: TRBV10-2
CDR3: CASSVGVGGDYNEQFF; DNA: TGTGCCAGCAGCGTAGGGGTCGGGGGAGATTACAATGAGCAGTTCTTC; J: TRBJ2-1; D: -; size: -; V: TRBV9
CDR3: CASSTPLGQRGNTIYF; DNA: TGTGCCAGTAGTACCCCCCTGGGACAGCGAGGAAACACCATATATTTT; J: TRBJ1-3; D: TRBD1; size: -; V: TRBV19
CDR3: CASSTRLQHARNTIYF; DNA: TGTGCCAGCAGTACGCGGCTACAACACGCACGAAACACCATATATTTT; J: TRBJ1-3; D: -; size: -; V: TRBV21-1
CDR3: CASSLYPSGGYVGELFF; DNA: TGTGCCAGCAGTTTATATCCTAGCGGGGGATATGTCGGGGAGCTGTTTTTT; J: TRBJ2-2; D: TRBD2; size: -; V: TRBV28
CDR3: CAMGYGKNTGELFF; DNA: TGTGCCATGGGTTACGGGAAGAACACCGGGGAGCTGTTTTTT; J: TRBJ2-2; D: -; size: few; V: TRBV10-3
CDR3: CAISVDRDGQPQHF; DNA: TGTGCCATCAGTGTTGACAGGGACGGGCAGCCCCAGCATTTT; J: TRBJ1-5; D: TRBD1; size: -; V: TRBV10-3
CDR3: CASSQALQGGGVAGELFF; DNA: TGCGCCAGCAGCCAAGCTCTACAGGGTGGGGGAGTGGCCGGGGAGCTGTTTTTT; J: TRBJ2-2; D: -; size: -; V: TRBV4-3
CDR3: CASSPPLGGTEAFF; DNA: TGTGCCAGCAGCCCCCCACTGGGTGGCACTGAAGCTTTCTTT; J: TRBJ1-1; D: -; size: -; V: TRBV7-9
CDR3: CASSPTGLLENTEAFF; DNA: TGTGCCAGCAGTCCCACGGGGCTACTCGAGAACACTGAAGCTTTCTTT; J: TRBJ1-1; D: -; size: -; V: TRBV28
CDR3: CASRRRQGGTDTQYF; DNA: TGTGCCAGCAGGCGTAGACAGGGAGGGACAGATACGCAGTATTTT; J: TRBJ2-3; D: -; size: -; V: TRBV2
CDR3: CASSLRSSSGRETQYF; DNA: TGTGCCAGCAGCTTACGGTCCTCTAGCGGGAGAGAGACCCAGTACTTC; J: TRBJ2-5; D: TRBD2; size: -; V: TRBV11-2
CDR3: CASSEDRGTDTQYF; DNA: TGTGCCAGCAGTGAGGACAGGGGAACAGATACGCAGTATTTT; J: TRBJ2-3; D: TRBD1; size: -; V: TRBV2
CDR3: CASCQGVIDYEQYF; DNA: TGTGCCAGCTGCCAGGGGGTAATAGACTACGAGCAGTACTTC; J: TRBJ2-7; D: TRBD1; size: -; V: TRBV7-9
CDR3: CASSSQGARNTQYF; DNA: TGTGCCAGTAGTTCCCAGGGGGCGCGAAATACGCAGTATTTT; J: TRBJ2-3; D: TRBD1; size: -; V: TRBV19
CDR3: CSVDGTDRGPTGELFF; DNA: TGCAGCGTTGACGGAACAGACAGGGGGCCTACCGGGGAGCTGTTTTTT; J: TRBJ2-2; D: TRBD1; size: -; V: TRBV29-1
CDR3: CASSPAPSGTVEETQYF; DNA: TGCGCCAGCAGTCCCGCCCCCTCGGGGACAGTGGAAGAGACCCAGTACTTC; J: TRBJ2-5; D: TRBD1; size: -; V: TRBV10-1